This T cell receptor (beta chain) was obtained from a study of blood T cell repertoires in COVID-19. As for the study in general: Samples representing acute and convalescent COVID-19 were sourced from the United States, Italy and Spain. T cells, B-cell-depleted T cells, or PBMCs provided the cDNA or gDNA that served as material.

Per the original data handling: Scientists estimated how many nucleated cells there were by amplifying reference gene primers. Profiling relied on immunoSEQ multiplex PCR, and the TCRdb table lists in-frame clones only, not all of them. That table furnishes V, J and clone size, whereas the DNA furnished D and trimming. The sample has 50,000 to 60,000 clones; around 92% are singletons. The CDR3 has 15 amino acids. With 4 bases clipped from V and 6 bases from J, the junction kept 7 bases outside the gene matches. CDR1 is MGHRA and CDR2 is YSYEKL in the germline V gene. The chain recombines TRBV4-1 with TRBJ2-2; 8 positions match TRBD2. This receptor was identified in a man older than 75 with active or convalescent COVID-19. The sequenced material came from peripheral blood. CDR3 loop: CASSPAGASSGELFF. The CDR3 nucleotides read TGCGCCAGCAGCCCAGCGGGGGCGTCCTCCGGGGAGCTGTTTTTT.